This entry is about one TCR beta chain. Its antigen remains unidentified. The sample originates from a study of post-analysis software for immune sequencing data. Study-level results: Roughly five TRBV segments were more frequent in patients than controls; TRBV5-6, TRBV5-1 and TRBV20-1 belonged to this group.

Researchers reported that TCR beta cDNA libraries carried unique molecular identifiers. TCRdb redid the calling of the PCR reads with MiXCR, one entry per CDR3 protein. The sample lists a few hundred thousand distinct CDR3 sequences; approximately 33% were seen once. With 1 base removed from V and 0 bases from J, the gap between germline ends came to 9 bases. Germline assignment: CDR1 SQVTM and CDR2 ANQGSEA. This CDR3 contains 14 residues. The J gene is TRBJ2-5, the V gene TRBV29-1, with D hard to call. The clonotype originates from a girl aged 10 to 17 with multiple sclerosis. The sample taken for sequencing was blood. The CDR3 loop reads CSVEVSRNQETQYF. In nucleotides, the CDR3 is TGCAGCGTTGAAGTCTCCAGGAACCAAGAGACCCAGTACTTC.